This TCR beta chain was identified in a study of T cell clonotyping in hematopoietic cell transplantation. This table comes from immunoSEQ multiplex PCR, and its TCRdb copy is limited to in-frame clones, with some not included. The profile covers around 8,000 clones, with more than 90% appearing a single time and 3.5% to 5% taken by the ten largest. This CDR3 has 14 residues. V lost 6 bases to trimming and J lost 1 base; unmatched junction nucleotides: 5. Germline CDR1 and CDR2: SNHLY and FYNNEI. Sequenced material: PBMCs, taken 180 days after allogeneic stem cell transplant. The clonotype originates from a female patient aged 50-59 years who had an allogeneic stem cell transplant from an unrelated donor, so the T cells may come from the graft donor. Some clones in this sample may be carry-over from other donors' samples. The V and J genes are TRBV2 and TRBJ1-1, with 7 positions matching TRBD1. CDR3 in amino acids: CASRRQGGNTEAFF. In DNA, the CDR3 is TGTGCCAGCAGGAGACAGGGAGGGAACACTGAAGCTTTCTTT.